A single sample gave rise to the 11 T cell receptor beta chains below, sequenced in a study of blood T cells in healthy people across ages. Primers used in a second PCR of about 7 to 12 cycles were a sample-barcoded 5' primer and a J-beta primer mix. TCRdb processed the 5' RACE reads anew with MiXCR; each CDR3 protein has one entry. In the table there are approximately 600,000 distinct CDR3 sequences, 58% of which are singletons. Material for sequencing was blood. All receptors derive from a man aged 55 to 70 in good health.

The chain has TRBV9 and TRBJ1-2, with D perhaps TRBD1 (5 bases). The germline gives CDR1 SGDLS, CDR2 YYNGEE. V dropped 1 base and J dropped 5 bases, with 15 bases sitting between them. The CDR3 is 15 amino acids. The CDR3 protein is CASSVRGATPYGYTF. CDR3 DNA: TGTGCCAGCAGCGTACGGGGCGCCACGCCTTATGGCTACACCTTC.

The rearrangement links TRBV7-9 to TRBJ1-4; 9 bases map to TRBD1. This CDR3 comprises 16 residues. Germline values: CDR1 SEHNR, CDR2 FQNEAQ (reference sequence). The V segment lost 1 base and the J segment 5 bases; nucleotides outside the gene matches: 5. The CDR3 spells CASSLGSGTGNEKLFF. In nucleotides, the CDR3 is TGTGCCAGCAGCTTAGGGTCCGGGACAGGGAATGAAAAACTGTTTTTT.

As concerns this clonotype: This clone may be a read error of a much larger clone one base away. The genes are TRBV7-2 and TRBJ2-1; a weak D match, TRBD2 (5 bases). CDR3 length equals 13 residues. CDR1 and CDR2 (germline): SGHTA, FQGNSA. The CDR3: CARSLDWGDEQFF. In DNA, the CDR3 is TGTGCCCGCAGCCTGGACTGGGGAGATGAGCAGTTCTTC. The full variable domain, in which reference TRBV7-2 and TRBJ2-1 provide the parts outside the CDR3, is GAGVSQSPSNKVTEKGKDVELRCDPISGHTALYWYRQSLGQGLEFLIYFQGNSAPDKSGLPSDRFSAERTGGSVSTLTIQRTQQEDSAVYLCARSLDWGDEQFFGPGTRLTVL.

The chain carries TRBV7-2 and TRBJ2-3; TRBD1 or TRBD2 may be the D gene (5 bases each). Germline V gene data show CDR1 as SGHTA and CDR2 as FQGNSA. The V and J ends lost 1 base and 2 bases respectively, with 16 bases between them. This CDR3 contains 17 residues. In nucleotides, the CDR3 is TGTGCCAGCAGCTTAGGGGACCGTCACTACTACACAGATACGCAGTATTTT. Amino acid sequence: CASSLGDRHYYTDTQYF. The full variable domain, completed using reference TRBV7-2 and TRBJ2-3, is GAGVSQSPSNKVTEKGKDVELRCDPISGHTALYWYRQSLGQGLEFLIYFQGNSAPDKSGLPSDRFSAERTGGSVSTLTIQRTQQEDSAVYLCASSLGDRHYYTDTQYFGPGTRLTVL.

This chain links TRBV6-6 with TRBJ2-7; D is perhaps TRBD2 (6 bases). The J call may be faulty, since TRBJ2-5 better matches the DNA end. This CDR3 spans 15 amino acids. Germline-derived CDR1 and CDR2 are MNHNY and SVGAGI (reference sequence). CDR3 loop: CASSYSSLSGETQYF. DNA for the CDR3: TGTGCCAGCAGTTACTCGAGTTTAAGCGGGGAGACCCAGTACTTC.

CDR3 coding DNA: TGTGCCAGCAGCCCCTCGGGACTCGGGGGGCATGAGCAGTACTTC. It translates to CASSPSGLGGHEQYF. This chain joins TRBV7-2 and TRBJ2-7; tentatively, D is TRBD2 (7 bases). The length of the CDR3 is 15 residues. V lost 5 bases and J 7 bases, leaving 21 bases between the germline ends. From germline, CDR1 is SGHTA and CDR2 FQGNSA.

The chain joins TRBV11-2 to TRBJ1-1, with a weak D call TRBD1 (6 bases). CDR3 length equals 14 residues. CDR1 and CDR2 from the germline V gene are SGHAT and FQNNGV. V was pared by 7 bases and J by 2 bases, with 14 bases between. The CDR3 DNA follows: TGTGCCAGCATGAAAAGGGGGGCTAACACTGAAGCTTTCTTT. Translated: CASMKRGANTEAFF. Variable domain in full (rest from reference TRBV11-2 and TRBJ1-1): EAGVAQSPRYKIIEKRQSVAFWCNPISGHATLYWYQQILGQGPKLLIQFQNNGVVDDSQLPKDRFSAERLKGVDSTLKIQPAKLEDSAVYLCASMKRGANTEAFFGQGTRLTVV.

In DNA, the CDR3 is TGCAGCGTTGGCCGCGCCGGCGGGGGCTACACCTTC. Translating gives CSVGRAGGGYTF. J is TRBJ1-2 and V is TRBV29-1; no reliable D call. The CDR3 has 12 residues. Per germline, CDR1 SQVTM and CDR2 ANQGSEA. V shed 4 bases and J shed 8 bases, with 14 bases lying between them. The full variable domain, with the rest looked up from reference TRBV29-1 and TRBJ1-2, is SAVISQKPSRDICQRGTSLTIQCQVDSQVTMMFWYRQQPGQSLTLIATANQGSEATYESGFVIDKFPISRPNLTFSTLTVSNMSPEDSSIYLCSVGRAGGGYTFGSGTRLTVV.

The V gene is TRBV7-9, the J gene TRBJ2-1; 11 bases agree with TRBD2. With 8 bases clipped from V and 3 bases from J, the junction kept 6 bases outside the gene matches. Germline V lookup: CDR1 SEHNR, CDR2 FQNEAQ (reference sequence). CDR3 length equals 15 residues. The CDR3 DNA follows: TGTGCCAGCTCTAGCGGGGGGACGATCTACAATGAGCAGTTCTTC. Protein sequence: CASSSGGTIYNEQFF.

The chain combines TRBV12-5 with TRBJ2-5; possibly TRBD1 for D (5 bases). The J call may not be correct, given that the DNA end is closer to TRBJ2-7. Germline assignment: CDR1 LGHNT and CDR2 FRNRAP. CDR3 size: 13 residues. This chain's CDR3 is CASGLAPGNEQYF. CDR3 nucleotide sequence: TGTGCTAGTGGTTTGGCCCCAGGGAACGAGCAGTACTTC.

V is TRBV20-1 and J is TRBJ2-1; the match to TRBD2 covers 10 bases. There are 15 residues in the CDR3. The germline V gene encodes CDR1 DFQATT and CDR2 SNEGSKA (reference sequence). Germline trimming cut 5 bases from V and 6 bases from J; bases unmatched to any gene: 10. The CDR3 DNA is TGCAGTGCTCCCCGAGGGGCTAGCGGGGGCAATGAGCAGTTCTTC. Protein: CSAPRGASGGNEQFF.